This T cell receptor (beta chain) was identified in a study of blood T cell repertoires in COVID-19. Study overall: PBMCs, B-cell-depleted T cells, or T cells provided the cDNA or gDNA that made up the material.

Germline V gene sequence: CDR1 SGHKS, CDR2 YYEKEE (reference sequence). V dropped 0 bases and J dropped 8 bases, with 14 bases sitting between them. The CDR3 runs 14 residues. How the authors handled the data: Amplified reference gene primers provided the basis for estimating nucleated cell counts. The protocol was immunoSEQ multiplex PCR, while the TCRdb copy is restricted to in-frame clones and leaves out a portion. That table supplies the V and J calls and clone size; D and trimming were determined from the DNA. In the table there are roughly 300,000 clones, 80% to 90% of which are singletons. The chain is built from TRBV5-5 and TRBJ1-2; D gene uncertain. Sequencing was performed on PBMCs or T cells enriched from blood (not recorded which). This clonotype was sampled from a woman in her forties with acute COVID-19. In nucleotides, the CDR3 is TGTGCCAGCAGCTTGGGTTGGCCTGGAGGAGGCTACACCTTC. Amino acid sequence: CASSLGWPGGGYTF.